This T cell receptor (beta chain) stems from a study of OX40 agonist ivuxolimab in advanced cancers. As concerns this clone: Mismatch with germline at one junction end may stem from a read error.

Sequencing used immunoSEQ multiplex PCR; TCRdb keeps in-frame clones, though not all of them. The table records roughly 70,000 clones, around 80% of them present only once. In germline, CDR1 is SGHNT, CDR2 YYREEE (reference sequence). This CDR3 is built from 13 residues. The chain recombines TRBV5-4 with TRBJ1-2, with TRBD1 matching 8 bases. The TCR sequence derives from an adult with an advanced solid tumor such as melanoma, head and neck, liver or kidney cancer. The sample here was CD4+ or CD8+ T cells sorted from blood, taken in a trial of the OX40 agonist ivuxolimab. As DNA, the CDR3 is TGTGCCAGCAGTTTGGACAGGGATAGAAGCTACACCTTC. Its protein is CASSLDRDRSYTF.